The entry below gives a single T cell receptor (beta chain) sequence along with its context. The CDR3 covers 14 residues. The J segment lost 3 bases and the V segment lost 6 bases, leaving 8 bases of the junction unmatched. The V gene's germline CDR1 is LNHDA and CDR2 SQIVND (reference sequence). Repertoires were generated with immunoSEQ multiplex PCR, while TCRdb's copy carries only in-frame clones and drops some. The sample has a few hundred thousand clones; about 90% are singletons. The data stem from a study of blood T cell repertoires in COVID-19. The sequencing input was peripheral blood. The J gene is TRBJ2-7, the V gene TRBV19, with 7 bases matching TRBD1. The TCR comes from a woman aged 50 to 60 who had recovered from COVID-19. CDR3 DNA sequence: TGTGCCAGTAGCAATCAGGGACAGAGCTACGAGCAGTACTTC. Encoded protein: CASSNQGQSYEQYF.